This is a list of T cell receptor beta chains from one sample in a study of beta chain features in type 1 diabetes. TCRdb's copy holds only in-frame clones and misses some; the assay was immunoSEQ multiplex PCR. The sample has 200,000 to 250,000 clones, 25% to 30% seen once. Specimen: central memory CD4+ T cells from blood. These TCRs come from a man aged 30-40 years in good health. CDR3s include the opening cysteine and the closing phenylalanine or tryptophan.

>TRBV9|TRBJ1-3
CASGGLAGVGNTIYF
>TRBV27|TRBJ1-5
CASSYSGEPQHF
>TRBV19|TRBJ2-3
CASSMEAQGTDTQYF
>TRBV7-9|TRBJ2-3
CASSLAKTGDTDTQYF
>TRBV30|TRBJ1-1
CAWSPGGSDTEAFF
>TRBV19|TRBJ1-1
CASSALQKNTEAFF
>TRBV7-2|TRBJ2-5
CASSFAGPETQYF
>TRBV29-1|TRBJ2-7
CSVEERQSEQYF
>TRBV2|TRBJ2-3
CASGTSGGTDTQYF
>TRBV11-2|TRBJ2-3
CASSLTGVGRVTDTQYF
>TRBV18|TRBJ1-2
CASSPPEINYGYTF
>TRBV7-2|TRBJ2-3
CASSLVDLVTDTQYF
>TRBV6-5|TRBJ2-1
CASRLTSGGYNEQFF
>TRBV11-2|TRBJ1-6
CASSLDTRQSPLHF
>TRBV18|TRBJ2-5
CASSRGGAEETQYF
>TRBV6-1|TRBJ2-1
CATSGQVYNEQFF
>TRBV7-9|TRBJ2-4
CASSPSRGQAKNIQYF
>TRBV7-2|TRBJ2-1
CASSPTRWGQFF
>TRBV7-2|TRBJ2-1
CASSLLPSGSRNEQFF
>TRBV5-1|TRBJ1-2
CASSLGSERYTF
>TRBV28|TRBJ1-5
CASSSLRASGQPQHF
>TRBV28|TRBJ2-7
CASPPLSRQGAHEQYF
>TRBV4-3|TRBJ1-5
CASSQEQGNQPQHF
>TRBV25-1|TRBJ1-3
CASSGNRGDRSSGNTIYF
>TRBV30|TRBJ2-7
CAWRLAGSYEQYF
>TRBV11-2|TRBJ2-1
CASSLRTGYEQFF
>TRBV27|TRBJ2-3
CASSLTTRTDTQYF
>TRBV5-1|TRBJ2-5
CASSSDSHRGTQYF
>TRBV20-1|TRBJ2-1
CSASDLSREFF
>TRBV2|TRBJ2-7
CASQNRQGGSYEQYF
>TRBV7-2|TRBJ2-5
CASSQAGVGQETQYF